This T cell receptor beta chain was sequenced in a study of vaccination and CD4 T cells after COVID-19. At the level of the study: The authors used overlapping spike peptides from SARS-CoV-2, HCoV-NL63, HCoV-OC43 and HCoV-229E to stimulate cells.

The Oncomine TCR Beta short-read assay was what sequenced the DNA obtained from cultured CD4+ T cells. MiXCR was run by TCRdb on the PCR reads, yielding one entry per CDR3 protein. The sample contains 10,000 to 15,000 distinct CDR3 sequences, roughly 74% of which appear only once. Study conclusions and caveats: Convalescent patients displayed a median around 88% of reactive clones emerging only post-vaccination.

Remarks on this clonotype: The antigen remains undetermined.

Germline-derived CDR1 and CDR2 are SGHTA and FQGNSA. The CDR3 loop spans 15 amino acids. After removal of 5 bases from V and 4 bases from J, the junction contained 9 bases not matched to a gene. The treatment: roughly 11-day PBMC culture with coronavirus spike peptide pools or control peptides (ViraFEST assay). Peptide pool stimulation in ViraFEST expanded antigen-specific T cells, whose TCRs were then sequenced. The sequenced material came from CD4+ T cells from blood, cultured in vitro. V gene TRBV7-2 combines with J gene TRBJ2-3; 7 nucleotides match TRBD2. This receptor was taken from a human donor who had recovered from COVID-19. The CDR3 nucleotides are TGTGCCAGCAGCACCACGACTAGCTTTTCAGATACGCAGTATTTT. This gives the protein CASSTTTSFSDTQYF.